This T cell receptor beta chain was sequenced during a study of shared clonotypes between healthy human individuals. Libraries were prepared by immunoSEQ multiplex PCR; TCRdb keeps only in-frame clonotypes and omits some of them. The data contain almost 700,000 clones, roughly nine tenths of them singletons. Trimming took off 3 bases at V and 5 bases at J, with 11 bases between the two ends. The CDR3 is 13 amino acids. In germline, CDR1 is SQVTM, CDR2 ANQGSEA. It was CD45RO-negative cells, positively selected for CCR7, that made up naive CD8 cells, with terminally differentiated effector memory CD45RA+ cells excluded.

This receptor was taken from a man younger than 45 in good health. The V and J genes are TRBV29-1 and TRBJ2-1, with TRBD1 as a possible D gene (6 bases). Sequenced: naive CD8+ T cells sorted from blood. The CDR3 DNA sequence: TGCAGCGTTGATTTGTGGACAGACAATGAGCAGTTCTTC. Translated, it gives CSVDLWTDNEQFF.